The text below deals with one T cell receptor (beta chain). The data stem from a study of shared clonotypes between healthy human individuals. TCRdb's copy holds only in-frame clones and misses some; the assay was immunoSEQ multiplex PCR. The repertoire holds hundreds of thousands of clones, with 72% as singletons. The V end was cut by 4 bases, the J end by 0 bases, with 9 bases between. The CDR3 sequence is 14 residues long. CDR1 and CDR2 (germline): MNHEY, SMNVEV (reference sequence). The TCR sequence derives from a woman aged 25-40 years in good health. The sequencing sample was made of memory CD4+ T cells sorted from blood. Subset in this sample: CD45RA-negative fraction. V is TRBV27 and J is TRBJ1-1; D gene ambiguous. The CDR3 protein is CASSYDGMNTEAFF. The DNA for the CDR3 is TGTGCCAGCAGTTACGATGGGATGAACACTGAAGCTTTCTTT.